This T cell receptor beta chain appears in the sequencing data of a study of T cells in Graves' hyperthyroidism and ophthalmopathy. Study-wide results and limits: Appearing also in blood were most of the thyroid clonotypes expanded above 0.001.

TCR beta CDR3 regions were amplified from RNA. Researchers ran a first-round RT-PCR on the TCR CDR3 using the HTBI primer set. MiXCR was run by TCRdb on the multiplex PCR reads, yielding one entry per CDR3 protein. The sample carries around 600,000 distinct CDR3 sequences, approximately 15% recorded once. To note about this clonotype: What it binds is not known.

The TCR originated in a woman aged 30 to 39 with Graves' hyperthyroidism. Sequencing input: blood.

The CDR3 spells CASSTAGWNTEAFF. The DNA for the CDR3 is TGTGCCAGTAGCACCGCAGGTTGGAACACTGAAGCTTTCTTT. This chain uses TRBV19 with TRBJ1-1; D unclear. CDR3 size: 14 residues. Trimming shortened V by 6 bases and J by 1 base, and 12 bases separated the two germline ends. Germline assignment: CDR1 LNHDA and CDR2 SQIVND (reference sequence).